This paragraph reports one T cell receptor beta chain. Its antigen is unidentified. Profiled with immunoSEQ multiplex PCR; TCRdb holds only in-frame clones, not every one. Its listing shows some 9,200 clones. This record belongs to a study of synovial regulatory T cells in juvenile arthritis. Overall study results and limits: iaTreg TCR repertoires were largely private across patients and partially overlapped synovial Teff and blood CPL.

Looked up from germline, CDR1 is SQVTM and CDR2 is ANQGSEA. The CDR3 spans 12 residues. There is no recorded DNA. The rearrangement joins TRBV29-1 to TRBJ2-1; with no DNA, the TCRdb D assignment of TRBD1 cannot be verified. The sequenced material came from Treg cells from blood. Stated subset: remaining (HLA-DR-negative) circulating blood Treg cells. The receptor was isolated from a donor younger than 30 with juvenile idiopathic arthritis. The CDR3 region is CSLQEPYNEQFF.